This T cell receptor (beta chain) was identified during a study of T cells expressing NK-cell markers. General study points: There were a handful of donors in whom these clonotypes also led the CD3+CD56-NKG2C+ fraction.

Germline V lookup: CDR1 SGHTA, CDR2 FQGNSA. The CDR3 covers 15 residues. With respect to this clonotype: The antigen is unknown.

TCRdb reprocessed the 5' RACE reads, keeping one entry per CDR3 protein, no DNA. The listing contains more than 400,000 distinct CDR3 sequences. This clonotype originated in a woman aged 18 to 69 in good health. The sequencing input was blood T cells: a sorted CD56 or NKG2C T cell subset, CD4+ or CD8+ T cells, or bulk PBMC T cells (not recorded which). This chain links TRBV7-2 with TRBJ2-1; TCRdb indicates TRBD2, and absent DNA this call remains unverified. CDR3 sequence reads: CASSFAVADTGEQFF.